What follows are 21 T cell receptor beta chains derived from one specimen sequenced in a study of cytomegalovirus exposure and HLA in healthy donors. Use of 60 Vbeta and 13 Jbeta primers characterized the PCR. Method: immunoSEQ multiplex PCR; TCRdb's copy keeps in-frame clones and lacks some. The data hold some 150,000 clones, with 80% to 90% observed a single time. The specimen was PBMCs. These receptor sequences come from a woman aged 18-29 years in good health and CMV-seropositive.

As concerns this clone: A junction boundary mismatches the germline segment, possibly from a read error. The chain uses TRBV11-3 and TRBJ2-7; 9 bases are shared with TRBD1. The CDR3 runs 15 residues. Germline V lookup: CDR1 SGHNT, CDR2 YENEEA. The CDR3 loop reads CTSSLYGTGPYEQYF. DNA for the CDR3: TGTACCAGCAGCTTATACGGGACAGGGCCCTACGAGCAGTACTTC.

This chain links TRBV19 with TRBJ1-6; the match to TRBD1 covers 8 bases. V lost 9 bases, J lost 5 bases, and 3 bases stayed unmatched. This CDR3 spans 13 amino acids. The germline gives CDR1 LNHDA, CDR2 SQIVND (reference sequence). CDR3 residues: CASNRGNNSPLHF. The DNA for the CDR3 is TGTGCCAGCAACAGGGGGAATAATTCACCCCTCCACTTT.

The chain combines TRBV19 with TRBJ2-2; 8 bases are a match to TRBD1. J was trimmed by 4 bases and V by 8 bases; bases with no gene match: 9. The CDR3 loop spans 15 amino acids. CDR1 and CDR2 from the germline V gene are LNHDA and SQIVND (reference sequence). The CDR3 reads CASWRGQGGTGELFF. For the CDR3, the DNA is TGTGCCAGTTGGAGAGGACAGGGAGGCACCGGGGAGCTGTTTTTT.

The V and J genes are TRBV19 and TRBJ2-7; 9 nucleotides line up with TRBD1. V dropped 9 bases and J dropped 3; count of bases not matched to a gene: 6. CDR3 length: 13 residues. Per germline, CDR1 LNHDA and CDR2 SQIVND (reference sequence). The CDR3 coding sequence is TGTGCCAGCGAAGGACAGGGGAACTACGAGCAGTACTTC. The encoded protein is CASEGQGNYEQYF.

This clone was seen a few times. The CDR3 DNA reads as TGTGCCAGCACTCTAGGGGACGAGCAGTACTTC. Translated, it gives CASTLGDEQYF. The chain is built from TRBV6-1 and TRBJ2-7; D perhaps matches TRBD1 (5 bases). The CDR3 is 11 amino acids. Germline V CDR1 and CDR2: MNHNS, SASEGT. V was clipped by 7 bases and J by 5 bases, with 9 bases between them.

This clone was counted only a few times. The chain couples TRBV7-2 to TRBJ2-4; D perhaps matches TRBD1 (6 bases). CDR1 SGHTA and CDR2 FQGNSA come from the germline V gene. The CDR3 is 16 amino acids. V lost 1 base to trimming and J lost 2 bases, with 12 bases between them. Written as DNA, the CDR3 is TGTGCCAGCAGCTTAGATTGGTGGGGGCCCAAAAACATTCAGTACTTC. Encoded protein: CASSLDWWGPKNIQYF.

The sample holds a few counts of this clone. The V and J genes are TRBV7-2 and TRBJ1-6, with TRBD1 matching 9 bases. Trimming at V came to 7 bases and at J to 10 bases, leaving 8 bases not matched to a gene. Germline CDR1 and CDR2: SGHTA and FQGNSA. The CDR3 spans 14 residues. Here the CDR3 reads CASNQQGAGSPLHF. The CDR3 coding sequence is TGTGCCAGCAACCAACAGGGGGCAGGATCACCCCTCCACTTT.

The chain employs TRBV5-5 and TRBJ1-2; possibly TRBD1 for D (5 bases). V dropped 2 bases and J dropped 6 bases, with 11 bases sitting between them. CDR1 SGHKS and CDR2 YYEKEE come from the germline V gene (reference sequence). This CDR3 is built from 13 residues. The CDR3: CASSLKGLDGYTF. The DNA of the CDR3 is TGTGCCAGCAGCTTAAAGGGGCTTGATGGCTACACCTTC.

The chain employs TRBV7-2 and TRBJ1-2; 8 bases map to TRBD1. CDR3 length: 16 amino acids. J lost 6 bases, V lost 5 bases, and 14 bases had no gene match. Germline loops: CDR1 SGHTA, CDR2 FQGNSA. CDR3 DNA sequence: TGTGCCAGCAGCCTGGACATCGGGACAGGCCGGAATGGCTACACCTTC. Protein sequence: CASSLDIGTGRNGYTF.

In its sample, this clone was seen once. The CDR3 DNA is TGTGCCATCAGGGGGGGTTGGGGTCAGGGTCGGAACACTGAAGCTTTCTTT. Translation gives CAIRGGWGQGRNTEAFF. The chain links TRBV10-3 to TRBJ1-1; possible D gene TRBD1, 5 bases. Germline lookup yields CDR1 ENHRY and CDR2 SYGVKD. Trimming shortened V by 6 bases and J by 1 base, and 21 bases separated the two germline ends. There are 17 residues in the CDR3.

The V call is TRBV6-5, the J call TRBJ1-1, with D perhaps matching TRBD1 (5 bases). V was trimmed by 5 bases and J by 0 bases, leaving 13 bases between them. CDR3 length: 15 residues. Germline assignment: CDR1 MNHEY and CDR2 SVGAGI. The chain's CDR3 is CASSKPGLMNTEAFF. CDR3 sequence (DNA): TGTGCCAGCAGTAAACCGGGACTGATGAACACTGAAGCTTTCTTT.

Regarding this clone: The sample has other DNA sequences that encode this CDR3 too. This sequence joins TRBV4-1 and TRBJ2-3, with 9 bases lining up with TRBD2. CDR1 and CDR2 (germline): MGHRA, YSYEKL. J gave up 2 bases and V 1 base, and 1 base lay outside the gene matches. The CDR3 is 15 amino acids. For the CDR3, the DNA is TGCGCCAGCAGCCAAGTGGGACTAGCCACAGATACGCAGTATTTT. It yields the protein CASSQVGLATDTQYF.

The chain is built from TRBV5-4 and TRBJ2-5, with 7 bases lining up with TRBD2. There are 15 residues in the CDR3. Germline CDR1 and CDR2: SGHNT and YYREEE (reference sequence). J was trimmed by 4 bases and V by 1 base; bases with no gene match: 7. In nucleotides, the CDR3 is TGTGCCAGCAGCTTGCGTCTAGCGGATTTAGAGACCCAGTACTTC. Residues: CASSLRLADLETQYF.

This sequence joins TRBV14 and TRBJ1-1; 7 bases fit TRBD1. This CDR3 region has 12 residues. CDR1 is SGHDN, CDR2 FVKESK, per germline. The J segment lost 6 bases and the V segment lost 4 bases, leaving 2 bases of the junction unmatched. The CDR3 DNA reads TGTGCCAGCAGCCCGGGACAGTCTGAAGCTTTCTTT. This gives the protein CASSPGQSEAFF.

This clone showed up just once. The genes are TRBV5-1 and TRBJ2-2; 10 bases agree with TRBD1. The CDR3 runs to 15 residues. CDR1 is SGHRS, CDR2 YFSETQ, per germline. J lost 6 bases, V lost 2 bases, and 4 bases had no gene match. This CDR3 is CASSFGTGVAGELFF. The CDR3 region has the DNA TGCGCCAGCAGCTTTGGGACAGGGGTTGCCGGGGAGCTGTTTTTT.

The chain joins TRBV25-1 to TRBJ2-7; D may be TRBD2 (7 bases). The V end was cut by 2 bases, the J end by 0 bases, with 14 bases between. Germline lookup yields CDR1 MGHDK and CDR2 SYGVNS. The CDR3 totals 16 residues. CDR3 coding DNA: TGTGCCAGCAGTGAAGGTCAGGGGAGGGACTCCTACGAGCAGTACTTC. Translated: CASSEGQGRDSYEQYF.

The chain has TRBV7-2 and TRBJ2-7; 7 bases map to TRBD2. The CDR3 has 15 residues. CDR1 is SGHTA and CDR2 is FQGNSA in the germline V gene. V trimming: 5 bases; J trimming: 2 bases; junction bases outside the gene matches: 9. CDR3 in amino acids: CASSVTSSGTYEQYF. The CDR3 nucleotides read TGTGCCAGCAGCGTCACCTCAAGCGGGACCTACGAGCAGTACTTC.

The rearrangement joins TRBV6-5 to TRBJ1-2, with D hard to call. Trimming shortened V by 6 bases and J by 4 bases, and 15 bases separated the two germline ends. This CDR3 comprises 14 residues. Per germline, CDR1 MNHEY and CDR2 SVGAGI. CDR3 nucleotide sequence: TGTGCCAGCAGCCGCGACGGAGCAGCCTATGGCTACACCTTC. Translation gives CASSRDGAAYGYTF.

DNA of the CDR3: TGCAGTGCCGGGGACATCTACGAGCAGTACTTC. Translated, it gives CSAGDIYEQYF. This chain links TRBV20-1 with TRBJ2-7, with D tentatively TRBD1 (6 bases). The CDR3 loop spans 11 amino acids. CDR1 is DFQATT and CDR2 is SNEGSKA in the germline V gene (reference sequence). Trimming took off 6 bases at V and 3 bases at J, with 9 bases between the two ends.

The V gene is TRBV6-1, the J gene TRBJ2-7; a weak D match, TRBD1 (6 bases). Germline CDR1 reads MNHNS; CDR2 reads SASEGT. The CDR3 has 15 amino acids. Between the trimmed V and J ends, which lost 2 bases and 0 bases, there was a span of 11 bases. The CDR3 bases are TGTGCCAGCAGTGAACTCAGGGGCAGCTCCTACGAGCAGTACTTC. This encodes CASSELRGSSYEQYF.

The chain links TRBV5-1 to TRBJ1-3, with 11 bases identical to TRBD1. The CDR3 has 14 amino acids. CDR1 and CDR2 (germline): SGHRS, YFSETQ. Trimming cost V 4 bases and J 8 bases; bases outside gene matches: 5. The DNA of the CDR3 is TGCGCCAGCAGCCCCGGACAGGGGGCGTACACCATATATTTT. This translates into CASSPGQGAYTIYF.